This TCR beta chain was recorded in a study of tumour-infiltrating T cells in Burkitt lymphoma. Study details: Overall and progression-free survival were predicted by productive clonality.

Some clones are missing from TCRdb's copy, which holds only in-frame ones; the method was immunoSEQ multiplex PCR. Seen here are around 17,000 clones, more than 65% observed once, and the top ten hold more than 2%. This clone was observed a single time. Trimming removed 4 bases from V and 7 bases from J; junction bases left unmatched: 10. This CDR3 has 16 residues. Germline CDR1 and CDR2: MGHDK and SYGVNS. The rearrangement uses TRBV25-1 and TRBJ1-5; 10 nucleotides line up with TRBD1. The sequence was obtained from a human donor with diffuse large B-cell lymphoma. Sequenced input: tumor tissue. The chain's CDR3 is CASSGTGTGAWQPQHF. CDR3 coding DNA: TGTGCCAGCAGTGGAACCGGGACAGGGGCTTGGCAGCCCCAGCATTTT.